This paragraph reports one T cell receptor (beta chain). Its antigen is unidentified. Assay: immunoSEQ multiplex PCR; the TCRdb copy retains only in-frame clones and omits some. Among some 180,000 clones, approximately 92% were seen once, and the ten largest hold 10%. This specimen comes from a study of T cell responses to AZD1222 COVID-19 vaccine. Study-level information: Pooling covered second doses at about 4 or about 12 weeks.

Study results and caveats: Targets within unmutated variant regions were reportedly found for nearly half of spike-specific TCRs. Just a handful of people given AZD1222 tested seropositive at baseline. Donors, mostly white British, included more females; clonal diversity was possibly underestimated.

CDR1 and CDR2 (germline): LNHDA, SQIVND (reference sequence). Trimming removed 9 bases from V and 9 bases from J, with 24 bases in between. The CDR3 consists of 15 residues. Sequenced here: peripheral blood, sampled on day 0 of AZD1222 vaccination. This clonotype originated in an adult in good health. This rearrangement joins TRBV19 to TRBJ2-1; D assignment may be TRBD1 or TRBD2 (6 bases each). In nucleotides, the CDR3 is TGTGCCAGCCGAAGGGGGACCCGAGGACTAAGTGAGCAGTTCTTC. It specifies CASRRGTRGLSEQFF.